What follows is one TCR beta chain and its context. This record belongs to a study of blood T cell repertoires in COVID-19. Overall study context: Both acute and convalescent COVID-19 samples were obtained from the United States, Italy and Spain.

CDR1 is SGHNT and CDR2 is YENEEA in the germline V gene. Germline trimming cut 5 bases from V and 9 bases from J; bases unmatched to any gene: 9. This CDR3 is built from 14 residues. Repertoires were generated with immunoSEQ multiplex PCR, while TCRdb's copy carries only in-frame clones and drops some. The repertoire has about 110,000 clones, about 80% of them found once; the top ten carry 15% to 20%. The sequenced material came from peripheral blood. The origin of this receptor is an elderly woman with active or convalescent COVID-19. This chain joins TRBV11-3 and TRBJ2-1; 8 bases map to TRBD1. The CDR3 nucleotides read TGTGCCAGCAGCCCACGACAGGGGAAGGCTGAGCAGTTCTTC. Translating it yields CASSPRQGKAEQFF.